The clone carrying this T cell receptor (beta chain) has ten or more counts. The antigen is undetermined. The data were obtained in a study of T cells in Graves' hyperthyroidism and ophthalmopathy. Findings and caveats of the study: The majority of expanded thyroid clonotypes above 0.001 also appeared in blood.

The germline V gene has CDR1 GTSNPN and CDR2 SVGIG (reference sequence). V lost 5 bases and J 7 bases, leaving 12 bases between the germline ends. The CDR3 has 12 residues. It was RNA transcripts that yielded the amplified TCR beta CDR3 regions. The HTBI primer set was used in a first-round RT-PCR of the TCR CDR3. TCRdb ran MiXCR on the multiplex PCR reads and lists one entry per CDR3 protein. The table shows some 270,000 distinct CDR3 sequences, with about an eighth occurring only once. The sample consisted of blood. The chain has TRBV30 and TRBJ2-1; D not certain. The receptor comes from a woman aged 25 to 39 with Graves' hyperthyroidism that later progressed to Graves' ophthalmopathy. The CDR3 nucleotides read TGTGCCTGGGGTGCCTTTGATAATGAGCAGTTCTTC. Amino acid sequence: CAWGAFDNEQFF.